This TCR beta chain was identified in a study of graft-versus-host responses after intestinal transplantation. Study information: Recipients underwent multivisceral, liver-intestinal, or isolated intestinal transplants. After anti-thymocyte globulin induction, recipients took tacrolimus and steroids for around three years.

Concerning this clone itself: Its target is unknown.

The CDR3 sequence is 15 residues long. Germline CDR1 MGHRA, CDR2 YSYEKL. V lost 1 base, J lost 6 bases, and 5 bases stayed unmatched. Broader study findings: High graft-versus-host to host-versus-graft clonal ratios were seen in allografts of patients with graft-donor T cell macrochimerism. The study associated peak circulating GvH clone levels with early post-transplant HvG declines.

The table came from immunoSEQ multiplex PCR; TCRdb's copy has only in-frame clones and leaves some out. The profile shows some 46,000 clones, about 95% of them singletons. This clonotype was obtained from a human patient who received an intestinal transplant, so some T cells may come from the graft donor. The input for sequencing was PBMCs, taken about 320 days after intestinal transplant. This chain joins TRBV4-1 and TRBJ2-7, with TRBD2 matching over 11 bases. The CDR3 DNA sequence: TGCGCCAGCAGCCAAGGACTAGCGGGACTGGGCGAGCAGTACTTC. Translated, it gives CASSQGLAGLGEQYF.